These 32 T cell receptor beta chains share one sample of origin, sequenced in a study of T cell responses to AZD1222 COVID-19 vaccine. Clones were read by immunoSEQ multiplex PCR, and TCRdb kept only the in-frame ones, dropping some. The sample shows about 160,000 clones, about nine tenths of them seen only once. This specimen was peripheral blood, taken on day 0 of AZD1222 vaccination. These receptors were collected from an adult in good health.

V is TRBV28 and J is TRBJ2-5; no clear D gene. This CDR3 is 16 amino acids long. CDR1 and CDR2 (germline): MDHEN, SYDVKM. The V gene lost 4 bases and the J gene lost 6 bases, with 21 bases spanning the gap. This CDR3 reads CASSSGSKLQEQTQYF. DNA for the CDR3: TGTGCCAGCAGTTCGGGCAGCAAACTGCAGGAGCAGACCCAGTACTTC.

This clone showed up just a few times. Other DNA sequences from this sample encode an identical CDR3 as well. This sequence joins TRBV19 and TRBJ1-1, with TRBD1 identical over 7 bases. CDR3 length: 14 amino acids. CDR1 and CDR2 from the germline V gene are LNHDA and SQIVND (reference sequence). Losses at the gene ends were 4 bases for V and 4 bases for J; bases not matched to a gene: 6. Here the CDR3 reads CASSTRGAGTEAFF. The CDR3 DNA reads TGTGCCAGTAGTACCAGGGGGGCGGGCACTGAAGCTTTCTTT.

The CDR3, as DNA: TGTGCCAGCAGCTTGGTGGCAGGGAATAACTATGGCTACACCTTC. Amino acids: CASSLVAGNNYGYTF. The J gene is TRBJ1-2, the V gene TRBV5-4; TRBD1 is a possible D gene (5 bases). V lost 0 bases and J lost 1, with 10 bases in between. Germline V lookup: CDR1 SGHNT, CDR2 YYREEE (reference sequence). The CDR3 sequence is 15 residues long.

The J gene is TRBJ1-1, the V gene TRBV12-3 or TRBV12-4; D not resolved. V was cut by 3 bases and J by 7 bases, with 9 bases left in between. There are 12 residues in the CDR3. CDR3 loop: CASSFVEGEAFF. CDR3 sequence (DNA): TGTGCCAGCAGTTTCGTGGAGGGTGAAGCTTTCTTT.

The CDR3, as DNA: TGTGCCAGCAGCTTAGAGGGGTACACAGGGGAAGGGAATGAGCAGTTCTTC. Protein sequence: CASSLEGYTGEGNEQFF. The chain combines TRBV7-9 with TRBJ2-1; 7 bases are a match to TRBD1. With 1 base clipped from V and 7 bases from J, the junction kept 13 bases outside the gene matches. The CDR3 extends over 17 amino acids. The germline V gene encodes CDR1 SEHNR and CDR2 FQNEAQ (reference sequence).

The chain is built from TRBV7-2 and TRBJ1-2; 11 bases align to TRBD1. The V and J ends lost 2 bases and 6 bases, in that order; junction bases with no gene match: 8. This CDR3 spans 16 amino acids. Per germline, CDR1 SGHTA and CDR2 FQGNSA. The DNA of the CDR3 is TGTGCCAGCAGCTTACGGACAGGGGGCCCTATTGATGGCTACACCTTC. It codes for CASSLRTGGPIDGYTF.

This sequence joins TRBV5-1 and TRBJ1-2, with 7 positions matching TRBD1. V dropped 4 bases and J dropped 4; count of bases not matched to a gene: 7. This CDR3 has 14 residues. Germline CDR1 is SGHRS and CDR2 is YFSETQ. CDR3 region: CASSPGQTTYGYTF. The CDR3 region has the DNA TGCGCCAGCAGCCCGGGACAGACCACCTATGGCTACACCTTC.

A single count supports this clone. The V and J genes are TRBV4-2 and TRBJ1-1; tentative D call: TRBD1 (6 bases). The CDR3 runs 15 residues. CDR1 and CDR2 (germline): LGHNA, YNFKEQ. Trimming took 6 bases from V and 3 from J, leaving 17 bases between them. CDR3 sequence reads: CASRQPGPGDTEAFF. In nucleotides, the CDR3 is TGTGCCAGCAGACAACCGGGACCAGGGGACACTGAAGCTTTCTTT.

The chain links TRBV2 to TRBJ1-2; no clear D. Germline CDR1 SNHLY, CDR2 FYNNEI. V lost 2 bases and J lost 1, with 14 bases in between. CDR3 length: 16 residues. CDR3 amino acids: CASSEIGSFVNYGYTF. The CDR3 bases are TGTGCCAGCAGTGAAATCGGTAGTTTCGTTAACTATGGCTACACCTTC.

The chain is built from TRBV3-1 (or the pseudogene TRBV3-2) and TRBJ1-6, with 8 bases identical to TRBD1. Trimming took 0 bases from V and 10 from J; bases not matched to a gene: 5. CDR3 size: 15 residues. Germline CDR1 LGHDT, CDR2 YNNKEL (reference sequence). The CDR3 reads CASSQDRGLSSPLHF. In DNA form, the CDR3 reads TGTGCCAGCAGCCAAGACAGGGGGCTAAGCTCACCCCTCCACTTT.

This clone has only one observation. The rearrangement links TRBV2 to TRBJ2-7; D unclear. Looked up from germline, CDR1 is SNHLY and CDR2 is FYNNEI. V gave up 1 base and J gave up 0 bases, with 7 bases separating them. The CDR3 is made up of 14 amino acids. CDR3 residues: CASSEGRDSYEQYF. DNA of the CDR3: TGTGCCAGCAGTGAAGGTAGGGACTCCTACGAGCAGTACTTC.

The rearrangement links TRBV7-8 to TRBJ1-2; D remains unclear. Per the germline V gene, CDR1 is SGHVS and CDR2 is FQNEAQ. Trimming took off 1 base at V and 8 bases at J, with 8 bases between the two ends. The CDR3 is 12 residues long. The CDR3 DNA sequence: TGTGCCAGCAGCTTAGGGACTGGGGGCTACACCTTC. Its translation: CASSLGTGGYTF.

This clone was found once. This chain uses TRBV9 with TRBJ2-3; D gene ambiguous. Germline CDR1 SGDLS, CDR2 YYNGEE. The length of the CDR3 is 13 residues. Trimming pared 2 bases from V and 5 bases from J, leaving 9 bases between. The CDR3 is CASSVFPEDTQYF. The DNA of the CDR3 is TGTGCCAGCAGCGTTTTCCCCGAAGATACGCAGTATTTT.

This clone showed up just a few times. The J gene is TRBJ2-3, the V gene TRBV2, with D maybe TRBD2 (5 bases). V was pared by 0 bases and J by 6 bases, with 19 bases between. Germline CDR1 is SNHLY and CDR2 is FYNNEI. CDR3 length: 17 residues. The CDR3 bases are TGTGCCAGCAGTGAAGCGCCGGACTTTTTCCCCGAGGATACGCAGTATTTT. It is translated as CASSEAPDFFPEDTQYF.

The chain links TRBV5-1 to TRBJ2-2; D is possibly TRBD1 or TRBD2 (5 bases each). Germline loops: CDR1 SGHRS, CDR2 YFSETQ. CDR3 size: 15 residues. V was clipped by 4 bases and J by 3 bases, with 13 bases between them. The CDR3 DNA sequence: TGCGCCAGCAGCCCCGGGACGGGTGACACCGGGGAGCTGTTTTTT. Translating it yields CASSPGTGDTGELFF.

The gene calls are TRBV7-9 and TRBJ1-6; D possibly corresponds to TRBD1 (6 bases). Trimming took 1 base from V and 6 from J, leaving 16 bases between them. Germline V CDR1 and CDR2: SEHNR, FQNEAQ (reference sequence). This CDR3 region has 17 residues. The CDR3 coding sequence is TGTGCCAGCAGCTTAGATGGTCCGGACAGCCCTAATTCACCCCTCCACTTT. As protein: CASSLDGPDSPNSPLHF. Filled out from reference TRBV7-9 and TRBJ1-6, the complete variable domain reads DTGVSQNPRHKITKRGQNVTFRCDPISEHNRLYWYRQTLGQGPEFLTYFQNEAQLEKSRLLSDRFSAERPKGSFSTLEIQRTEQGDSAMYLCASSLDGPDSPNSPLHFGNGTRLTVT.

The genes are TRBV14 and TRBJ2-7, with 8 positions matching TRBD1. CDR1 and CDR2 from the germline V gene are SGHDN and FVKESK. V gave up 4 bases and J gave up 2 bases; unmatched junction bases: 7. There are 15 residues in the CDR3. The CDR3, as DNA: TGTGCCAGCAGCCCCCGCTTGACAGGGGCCTACGAGCAGTACTTC. This codes for CASSPRLTGAYEQYF.

This chain connects TRBV5-6 to TRBJ2-2; D may be TRBD1 (5 bases). Between the trimmed V and J ends, which lost 2 bases and 2 bases, there was a span of 10 bases. The CDR3 is 15 residues long. CDR1 is SGHDT, CDR2 YYEEEE, per germline. In nucleotides, the CDR3 is TGTGCCAGCAGCTTCGACAGCCTTAACACCGGGGAGCTGTTTTTT. This encodes CASSFDSLNTGELFF.

For the CDR3, the DNA is TGTGCCAGTAGTAGCGGACTAGCGCCTGCCTCCGAGCAGTTCTTC. As protein: CASSSGLAPASEQFF. The rearrangement joins TRBV19 to TRBJ2-1; 9 bases align to TRBD2. The germline gives CDR1 LNHDA, CDR2 SQIVND (reference sequence). V shed 4 bases, J shed 10 bases, and the junction held 11 bases outside the gene matches. The CDR3 totals 15 residues.

This clone was seen once. Here the CDR3 DNA reads TGTGCCAGCAGTTACTCGGGACTAGCGGTTAACACCGGGGAGCTGTTTTTT. This translates into CASSYSGLAVNTGELFF. The chain links TRBV6-2 or TRBV6-3 to TRBJ2-2; 11 bases align to TRBD2. Germline V lookup: CDR1 MNHEY, CDR2 SVGEGT. The ends lost 0 bases at V and 2 bases at J; junction bases unmatched: 2. The CDR3 length is 17 residues.

The chain combines TRBV9 with TRBJ2-1; D not certain. Germline assignment: CDR1 SGDLS and CDR2 YYNGEE. There are 11 residues in the CDR3. The V end was cut by 3 bases, the J end by 9 bases, with 7 bases between. The CDR3 spells CASSEGREQFF. Written as DNA, the CDR3 is TGTGCCAGCAGCGAAGGCCGTGAGCAGTTCTTC. Full variable domain (remainder filled in from reference TRBV9 and TRBJ2-1): DSGVTQTPKHLITATGQRVTLRCSPRSGDLSVYWYQQSLDQGLQFLIQYYNGEERAKGNILERFSAQQFPDLHSELNLSSLELGDSALYFCASSEGREQFFGPGTRLTVL.

The gene calls are TRBV18 and TRBJ1-6; D remains unclear. Germline V gene sequence: CDR1 KGHSH, CDR2 LQKENI. V dropped 5 bases and J dropped 14 bases, with 10 bases sitting between them. This CDR3 is 11 amino acids long. The CDR3 nucleotides read TGTGCCAGCTCAGAGGGAAGCACCCTCCACTTT. Encoded protein: CASSEGSTLHF.

This sequence joins TRBV2 and TRBJ2-7; D is uncertain. Trimming took off 7 bases at V and 3 bases at J, with 22 bases between the two ends. This CDR3 comprises 16 residues. The germline CDR1 and CDR2 sequences are SNHLY and FYNNEI. The CDR3 region has the DNA TGTGCCAGCACCTACGCCTGGCAGCCGCTAAGCTACGAGCAGTACTTC. It yields the protein CASTYAWQPLSYEQYF.

The chain has TRBV7-2 and TRBJ1-4, with a possible D match to TRBD1 (5 bases). The CDR3 sequence is 15 residues long. V shed 4 bases and J shed 4 bases, with 13 bases lying between them. From germline, CDR1 is SGHTA and CDR2 FQGNSA. CDR3 nucleotide sequence: TGTGCCAGCAGCTCATGGGGGGGAGTTAATGAAAAACTGTTTTTT. This encodes CASSSWGGVNEKLFF.

V gene TRBV11-3 combines with J gene TRBJ2-3; D is undetermined. Germline V gene data show CDR1 as SGHNT and CDR2 as YENEEA. The CDR3 loop spans 15 amino acids. V was clipped by 1 base and J by 4 bases, with 12 bases between them. As DNA, the CDR3 is TGTGCCAGCAGCTTAGGGAATGGCGCTTCAGATACGCAGTATTTT. The encoded protein is CASSLGNGASDTQYF. Together with reference TRBV11-3 and TRBJ2-3, the CDR3 gives the full variable domain: EAGVVQSPRYKIIEKKQPVAFWCNPISGHNTLYWYLQNLGQGPELLIRYENEEAVDDSQLPKDRFSAERLKGVDSTLKIQPAELGDSAVYLCASSLGNGASDTQYFGPGTRLTVL.

This chain links TRBV7-9 with TRBJ2-1, with a weak D call TRBD1 (7 bases). CDR1 SEHNR and CDR2 FQNEAQ come from the germline V gene (reference sequence). Between the trimmed V and J ends, which lost 6 bases and 7 bases, there was a span of 10 bases. The CDR3 has 12 residues. The chain's CDR3 is CASRAGGNEQFF. Written as DNA, the CDR3 is TGTGCCAGCAGGGCAGGGGGGAATGAGCAGTTCTTC.

This sequence joins TRBV7-2 and TRBJ1-2; D is ambiguous. V was clipped by 3 bases and J by 4 bases, with 15 bases between them. Germline V lookup: CDR1 SGHTA, CDR2 FQGNSA. This CDR3 is 15 amino acids long. CDR3 in DNA: TGTGCCAGCAGCTTTCCACCGGTGGGGAGCTATGGCTACACCTTC. Translating gives CASSFPPVGSYGYTF.

The gene calls are TRBV30 and TRBJ1-5, with D perhaps matching TRBD1 (6 bases). The CDR3 consists of 12 residues. With 1 base removed from V and 6 bases from J, the gap between germline ends came to 7 bases. CDR1 is GTSNPN and CDR2 is SVGIG in the germline V gene (reference sequence). The CDR3: CAWSEGVQPQHF. In DNA form, the CDR3 reads TGTGCCTGGAGTGAGGGGGTTCAGCCCCAGCATTTT.

This chain links TRBV28 with TRBJ1-4, with 7 bases lining up with TRBD1. The CDR3 covers 16 residues. V shed 6 bases and J 5 bases; nucleotides not matched to a gene: 12. CDR1 is MDHEN and CDR2 is SYDVKM in the germline V gene. CDR3 amino acids: CASRIPGGGQNEKLFF. The CDR3 DNA sequence: TGTGCCAGCAGAATCCCAGGGGGTGGGCAGAATGAAAAACTGTTTTTT.

The chain uses TRBV30 and TRBJ1-2; 9 bases agree with TRBD1. The CDR3 covers 14 residues. CDR1 is GTSNPN and CDR2 is SVGIG in the germline V gene (reference sequence). Trimming removed 2 bases from V and 1 base from J; junction bases left unmatched: 2. The CDR3 is CAWSRQGVNYGYTF. DNA for the CDR3: TGTGCCTGGAGTCGACAGGGGGTTAACTATGGCTACACCTTC.

The chain combines TRBV12-3 or TRBV12-4 with TRBJ1-2; D is possibly TRBD1 (6 bases). Trimming removed 3 bases at V and 5 bases at J, with 10 bases between. This CDR3 spans 13 amino acids. The CDR3 nucleotides read TGTGCCAGCAGTTTTTCAGGGGAATATGGCTACACCTTC. Its protein product is CASSFSGEYGYTF.

The chain couples TRBV19 to TRBJ1-5, with 7 positions matching TRBD1. The germline CDR1 and CDR2 sequences are LNHDA and SQIVND (reference sequence). The CDR3 length is 13 residues. The CDR3 nucleotides read TGTGCTTCCGGGACAGATAGCAATCAGCCCCAGCATTTT. Encoded protein: CASGTDSNQPQHF. Based on the CDR3 plus reference TRBV19 and TRBJ1-5, the full variable domain is DGGITQSPKYLFRKEGQNVTLSCEQNLNHDAMYWYRQDPGQGLRLIYYSQIVNDFQKGDIAEGYSVSREKKESFPLTVTSAQKNPTAFYLCASGTDSNQPQHFGDGTRLSIL.